Presented here are 21 T cell receptor beta chains from one specimen sequenced in a study of cytomegalovirus exposure and HLA in healthy donors. Primers: 60 Vbeta forward and 13 Jbeta reverse. Method: immunoSEQ multiplex PCR; TCRdb's copy keeps in-frame clones and lacks some. The data hold 150,000 to 200,000 clones, with approximately 79% observed a single time. Sequencing was performed on PBMCs. The receptors shown here come from a woman between 45 and 60 years old in good health and CMV-seropositive.

The chain has TRBV4-1 and TRBJ2-7; 10 bases agree with TRBD1. V lost 4 bases to trimming and J lost 3 bases; unmatched junction nucleotides: 9. The CDR3 spans 16 residues. CDR1 is MGHRA and CDR2 is YSYEKL in the germline V gene. The CDR3 reads CASSRQDRDRGYEQYF. CDR3 DNA sequence: TGCGCCAGCAGCCGACAAGACCGGGACAGGGGCTACGAGCAGTACTTC.

J is TRBJ2-3 and V is TRBV7-2; the match to TRBD1 covers 12 bases. This CDR3 spans 15 amino acids. The germline V gene encodes CDR1 SGHTA and CDR2 FQGNSA. V lost 5 bases to trimming and J lost 7 bases; unmatched junction nucleotides: 7. The CDR3 sequence is CASSAGTGGANTQYF. In DNA, the CDR3 is TGTGCCAGCAGCGCCGGGACAGGGGGCGCAAATACGCAGTATTTT.

The V gene is TRBV4-1, the J gene TRBJ2-1; the D gene is possibly TRBD2 (6 bases). CDR3 length: 14 residues. V was shortened by 1 base and J by 3 bases, with 7 bases between the two germline ends. Germline CDR1 is MGHRA and CDR2 is YSYEKL. In DNA form, the CDR3 reads TGCGCCAGCAGCCAAGGGGACTTCTACAATGAGCAGTTCTTC. Its protein is CASSQGDFYNEQFF.

V usage is TRBV19 and J usage is TRBJ2-7; TRBD2 matches 10 bases. Germline V gene lookup returns CDR1 LNHDA and CDR2 SQIVND (reference sequence). This CDR3 spans 18 amino acids. Germline trimming cut 0 bases from V and 0 bases from J; bases unmatched to any gene: 8. In nucleotides, the CDR3 is TGTGCCAGTAGTATAGAGGAGGGAGCGGGGGGGAGCTCCTACGAGCAGTACTTC. This encodes CASSIEEGAGGSSYEQYF.

J is TRBJ1-2 and V is TRBV5-1, with D maybe TRBD1 (6 bases). The V gene's germline CDR1 is SGHRS and CDR2 YFSETQ. The CDR3 extends over 15 amino acids. V was pared by 4 bases and J by 4 bases, with 17 bases between. The CDR3 reads CASSPGGQSGYGYTF. The DNA of the CDR3 is TGCGCCAGCAGCCCCGGTGGACAGTCCGGCTATGGCTACACCTTC.

This chain links TRBV19 with TRBJ1-6; the match to TRBD1 covers 9 bases. The CDR3 consists of 17 residues. V gave up 2 bases and J gave up 1 base; unmatched junction bases: 3. From germline, CDR1 is LNHDA and CDR2 SQIVND (reference sequence). The CDR3 spells CASSIWTGVSYNSPLHF. The DNA for the CDR3 is TGTGCCAGTAGTATATGGACAGGGGTGTCCTATAATTCACCCCTCCACTTT.

The chain combines TRBV13 with TRBJ2-7; 14 bases fit TRBD2. Germline trimming cut 6 bases from V and 2 bases from J; bases unmatched to any gene: 12. There are 18 residues in the CDR3. CDR1 is PRHDT, CDR2 FYEKMQ, per germline (reference sequence). CDR3 nucleotide sequence: TGTGCCAGCAGTAGGACCGGGACTAGCGGGGGACTGGCCTACGAGCAGTACTTC. Amino acids: CASSRTGTSGGLAYEQYF.

The table lists this clone with many counts. This chain joins TRBV27 and TRBJ1-5, with 7 bases that match TRBD1. The CDR3 loop spans 17 amino acids. Germline V gene lookup returns CDR1 MNHEY and CDR2 SMNVEV (reference sequence). J was trimmed by 5 bases and V by 6 bases; bases with no gene match: 16. In nucleotides, the CDR3 is TGTGCCAGCAGAAAAACCTCGGACCGGGACAGCCATCAGCCCCAGCATTTT. It translates to CASRKTSDRDSHQPQHF.

The genes are TRBV7-9 and TRBJ2-7; a possible D gene is TRBD2 (6 bases). The CDR3 has 14 residues. Trimming took off 0 bases at V and 5 bases at J, with 11 bases between the two ends. Germline loops: CDR1 SEHNR, CDR2 FQNEAQ (reference sequence). This chain's CDR3 is CASSLALREDEQYF. The CDR3 coding sequence is TGTGCCAGCAGCTTAGCGCTAAGGGAGGACGAGCAGTACTTC. Full variable domain (remainder filled in from reference TRBV7-9 and TRBJ2-7): DTGVSQNPRHKITKRGQNVTFRCDPISEHNRLYWYRQTLGQGPEFLTYFQNEAQLEKSRLLSDRFSAERPKGSFSTLEIQRTEQGDSAMYLCASSLALREDEQYFGPGTRLTVT.

The V call is TRBV5-6, the J call TRBJ2-1; the D is unclear. The V end was cut by 2 bases, the J end by 7 bases, with 10 bases between. The germline V gene has CDR1 SGHDT and CDR2 YYEEEE. CDR3 length: 13 amino acids. As DNA, the CDR3 is TGTGCCAGCAGCTTTTACAGCATGAATGAGCAGTTCTTC. It encodes CASSFYSMNEQFF.

A word on this clone: The sample has other DNA sequences that encode this CDR3 too. The gene calls are TRBV27 and TRBJ1-2; the D gene is possibly TRBD1 (5 bases). V was cut by 3 bases and J by 3 bases, with 8 bases left in between. The CDR3 spans 13 residues. Germline V gives CDR1 MNHEY, CDR2 SMNVEV (reference sequence). The CDR3 coding sequence is TGTGCCAGCAGTTTTGCGGGGGACTATGGCTACACCTTC. Protein product: CASSFAGDYGYTF.

This clone was detected a few times. The chain recombines TRBV6-1 with TRBJ1-2, with D unclear. Germline assignment: CDR1 MNHNS and CDR2 SASEGT. Between the trimmed V and J ends, which lost 8 bases and 4 bases, there was a span of 17 bases. This CDR3 is 14 amino acids long. The CDR3 loop is CASLRAAGSYGYTF. As DNA, the CDR3 is TGTGCCAGCCTGCGGGCCGCCGGGAGCTATGGCTACACCTTC.

The chain joins TRBV6-6 to TRBJ1-1, with a weak D call TRBD1 (6 bases). This CDR3 spans 14 amino acids. The V gene's germline CDR1 is MNHNY and CDR2 SVGAGI (reference sequence). V was pared by 5 bases and J by 0 bases, with 10 bases between. This CDR3 is CASSRGGMNTEAFF. The CDR3 region has the DNA TGTGCCAGCAGTAGGGGGGGTATGAACACTGAAGCTTTCTTT.

Comment on this clone: The sample holds other DNA sequences that translate to the same CDR3. The chain links TRBV6-6 to TRBJ2-5, with no clear D. This CDR3 comprises 11 residues. The ends were cut back, 5 bases at V and 2 bases at J, with 3 bases in the middle. The germline V gene has CDR1 MNHNY and CDR2 SVGAGI (reference sequence). The CDR3 DNA follows: TGTGCCAGCAGTCCTCAAGAGACCCAGTACTTC. Translated: CASSPQETQYF.

This clone was counted between two and nine times. The rearrangement uses TRBV19 and TRBJ2-6; no clear D gene. This CDR3 comprises 13 residues. Germline CDR1 LNHDA, CDR2 SQIVND (reference sequence). V shed 6 bases and J shed 0 bases, with 3 bases lying between them. CDR3 sequence: CASSVSGANVLTF. The CDR3 coding sequence is TGTGCCAGTAGCGTCTCTGGGGCCAACGTCCTGACTTTC.

There are a few counts of this clone. J is TRBJ2-2 and V is TRBV4-1, with D possibly matching TRBD2 (7 bases). Between the trimmed V and J ends, which lost 3 bases and 4 bases, there was a span of 18 bases. The CDR3 length is 17 residues. Germline loops: CDR1 MGHRA, CDR2 YSYEKL. CDR3 sequence: CASSHQGRDLGTGELFF. DNA for the CDR3: TGCGCCAGCAGCCACCAGGGGAGGGATCTTGGCACCGGGGAGCTGTTTTTT.

This chain joins TRBV5-4 and TRBJ1-2, with 9 bases that match TRBD1. V was pared by 4 bases and J by 4 bases, with 5 bases of the junction left unmatched. The germline V gene has CDR1 SGHNT and CDR2 YYREEE (reference sequence). The CDR3 loop spans 14 amino acids. The CDR3, as DNA: TGTGCCAGCAGCCCCGGGACAGGGCCCTATGGCTACACCTTC. Amino acid sequence: CASSPGTGPYGYTF.

The chain recombines TRBV16 with TRBJ2-7; the match to TRBD1 covers 7 bases. Germline V CDR1 and CDR2: KGHSY, FQNENV. This CDR3 spans 16 amino acids. V lost 2 bases to trimming and J lost 5 bases; unmatched junction nucleotides: 12. The chain's CDR3 is CASSQLLQGFRNEQYF. As DNA, the CDR3 is TGTGCCAGCAGCCAACTTTTACAGGGGTTTAGGAACGAGCAGTACTTC.

This rearrangement joins TRBV28 to TRBJ2-7; 12 bases agree with TRBD1. This CDR3 has 14 amino acids. The V gene's germline CDR1 is MDHEN and CDR2 SYDVKM. V gave up 4 bases and J gave up 5 bases; unmatched junction bases: 3. CDR3 sequence: CASSYGTGGHEQYF. In nucleotides, the CDR3 is TGTGCCAGCAGTTATGGGACAGGGGGCCACGAGCAGTACTTC.

This clone was counted once. V is TRBV2 and J is TRBJ1-6; tentative D call: TRBD1 (5 bases). Between the trimmed V and J ends, which lost 1 base and 7 bases, there was a span of 8 bases. This CDR3 has 14 residues. Germline CDR1 reads SNHLY; CDR2 reads FYNNEI. CDR3 DNA: TGTGCCAGCAGTGAAGGGACACCCAATTCACCCCTCCACTTT. Translation gives CASSEGTPNSPLHF. Combining the CDR3 with reference TRBV2 and TRBJ1-6 gives the whole variable domain EPEVTQTPSHQVTQMGQEVILRCVPISNHLYFYWYRQILGQKVEFLVSFYNNEISEKSEIFDDQFSVERPDGSNFTLKIRSTKLEDSAMYFCASSEGTPNSPLHFGNGTRLTVT.

This clone was recorded a few times. The V call is TRBV30, the J call TRBJ2-1; tentative D call: TRBD1 (6 bases). Trimming stripped 2 bases from V and 5 bases from J, with 10 bases between. Germline V lookup: CDR1 GTSNPN, CDR2 SVGIG (reference sequence). The CDR3 loop spans 13 amino acids. The DNA of the CDR3 is TGTGCCTGGAGTCAGGACAGACACAATGAGCAGTTCTTC. Amino acid sequence: CAWSQDRHNEQFF.